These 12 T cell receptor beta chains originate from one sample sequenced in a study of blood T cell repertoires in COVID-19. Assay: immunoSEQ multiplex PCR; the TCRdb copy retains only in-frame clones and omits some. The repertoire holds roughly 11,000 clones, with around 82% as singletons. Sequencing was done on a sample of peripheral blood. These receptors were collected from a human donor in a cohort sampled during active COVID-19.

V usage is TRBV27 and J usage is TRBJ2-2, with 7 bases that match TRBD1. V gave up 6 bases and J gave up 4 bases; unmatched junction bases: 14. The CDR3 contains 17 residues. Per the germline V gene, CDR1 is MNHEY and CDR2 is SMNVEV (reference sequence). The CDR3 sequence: CASRGQSSQSATGELFF. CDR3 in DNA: TGTGCCAGCAGGGGACAGAGTTCCCAGTCGGCCACCGGGGAGCTGTTTTTT.

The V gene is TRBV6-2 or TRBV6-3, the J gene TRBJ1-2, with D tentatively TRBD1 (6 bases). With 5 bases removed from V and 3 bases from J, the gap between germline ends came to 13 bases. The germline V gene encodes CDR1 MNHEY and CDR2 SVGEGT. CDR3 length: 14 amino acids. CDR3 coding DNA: TGTGCCAGCAGTCCCAGGGGCAGCGACTATGGCTACACCTTC. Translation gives CASSPRGSDYGYTF.

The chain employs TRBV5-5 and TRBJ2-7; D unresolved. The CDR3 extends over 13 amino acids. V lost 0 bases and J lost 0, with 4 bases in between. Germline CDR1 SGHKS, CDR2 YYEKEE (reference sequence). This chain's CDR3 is CASSLGSSYEQYF. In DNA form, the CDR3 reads TGTGCCAGCAGCTTGGGGAGCTCCTACGAGCAGTACTTC.

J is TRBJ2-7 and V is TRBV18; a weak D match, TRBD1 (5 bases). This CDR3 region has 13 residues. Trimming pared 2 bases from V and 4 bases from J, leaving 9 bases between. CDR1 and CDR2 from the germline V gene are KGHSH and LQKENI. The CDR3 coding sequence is TGTGCCAGCTCACCAGTCAGGGAATACGAGCAGTACTTC. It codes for CASSPVREYEQYF. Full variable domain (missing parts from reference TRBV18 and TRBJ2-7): NAGVMQNPRHLVRRRGQEARLRCSPMKGHSHVYWYRQLPEEGLKFMVYLQKENIIDESGMPKERFSAEFPKEGPSILRIQQVVRGDSAAYFCASSPVREYEQYFGPGTRLTVT.

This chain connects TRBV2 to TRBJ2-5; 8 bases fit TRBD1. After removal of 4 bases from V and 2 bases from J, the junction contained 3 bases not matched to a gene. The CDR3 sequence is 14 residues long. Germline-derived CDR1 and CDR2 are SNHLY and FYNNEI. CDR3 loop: CASSGQGTQETQYF. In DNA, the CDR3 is TGTGCCAGCAGTGGACAGGGGACACAAGAGACCCAGTACTTC.

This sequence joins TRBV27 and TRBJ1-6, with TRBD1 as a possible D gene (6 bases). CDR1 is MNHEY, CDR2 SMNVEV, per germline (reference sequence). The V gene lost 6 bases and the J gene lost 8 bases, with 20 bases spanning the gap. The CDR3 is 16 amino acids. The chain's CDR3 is CASRSYTGNAYSPLHF. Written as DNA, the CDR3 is TGTGCCAGCAGAAGTTATACAGGGAATGCGTATTCACCCCTCCACTTT.

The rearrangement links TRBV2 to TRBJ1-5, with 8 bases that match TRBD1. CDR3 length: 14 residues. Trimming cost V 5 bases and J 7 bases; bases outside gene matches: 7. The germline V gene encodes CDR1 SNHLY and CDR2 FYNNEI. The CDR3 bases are TGTGCCAGCAGTCGACAGGGGCTGGACCAGCCCCAGCATTTT. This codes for CASSRQGLDQPQHF.

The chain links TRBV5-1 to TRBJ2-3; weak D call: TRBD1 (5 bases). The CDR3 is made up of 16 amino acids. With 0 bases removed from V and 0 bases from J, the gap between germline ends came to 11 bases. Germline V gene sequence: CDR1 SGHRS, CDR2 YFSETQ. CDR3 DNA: TGCGCCAGCAGCTTGGGCCCTGGGGCTAGCACAGATACGCAGTATTTT. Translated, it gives CASSLGPGASTDTQYF.

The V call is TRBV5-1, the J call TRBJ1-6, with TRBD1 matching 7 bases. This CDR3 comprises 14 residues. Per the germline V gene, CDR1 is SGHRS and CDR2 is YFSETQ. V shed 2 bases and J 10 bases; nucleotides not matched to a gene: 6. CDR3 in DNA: TGCGCCAGCAGCTTACAGGGGAGGCAATCACCCCTCCACTTT. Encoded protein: CASSLQGRQSPLHF.

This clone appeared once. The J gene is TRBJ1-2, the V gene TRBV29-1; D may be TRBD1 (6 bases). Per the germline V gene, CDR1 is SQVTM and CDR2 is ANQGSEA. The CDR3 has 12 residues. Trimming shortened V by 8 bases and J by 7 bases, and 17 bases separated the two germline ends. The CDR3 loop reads CSTTITGTGYTF. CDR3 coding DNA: TGCAGCACCACTATCACAGGGACTGGCTACACCTTC.

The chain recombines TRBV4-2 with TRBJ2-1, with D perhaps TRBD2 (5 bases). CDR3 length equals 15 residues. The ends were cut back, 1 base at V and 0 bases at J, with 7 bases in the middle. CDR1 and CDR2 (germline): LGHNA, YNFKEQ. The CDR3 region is CASSQAGSSYNEQFF. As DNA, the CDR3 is TGTGCCAGCAGCCAAGCGGGGAGCTCCTACAATGAGCAGTTCTTC.

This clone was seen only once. The CDR3 sequence is CASSQGREGQPQHF. The CDR3 coding sequence is TGTGCCAGCAGCCAAGGACGGGAGGGACAGCCCCAGCATTTT. This rearrangement joins TRBV3-1 (or the pseudogene TRBV3-2) to TRBJ1-5; D is ambiguous. This CDR3 contains 14 residues. Germline V gene lookup returns CDR1 LGHDT and CDR2 YNNKEL (reference sequence). Trimming pared 1 base from V and 7 bases from J, leaving 11 bases between.